This T cell receptor (beta chain) stems from a study of shared clonotypes between healthy human individuals. Details on this clone: Its specificity is not known. This specimen includes other DNA sequences encoding the same CDR3.

Study-wide findings and caveats: The four-donor shared clonotypes exceeded non-shared clonotypes in generation probability, with non-shared ones scoring lower.

V trimming: 2 bases; J trimming: 4 bases; junction bases outside the gene matches: 3. CDR1 is SGHRS, CDR2 YFSETQ, per germline. This CDR3 contains 15 residues. Only in-frame clones appear in the TCRdb table, and some are missing; sequencing was by immunoSEQ multiplex PCR. This table holds over a million clones, 96% found once. Sample: naive CD4+ T cells sorted from blood. Specified subset: CD45RA+ positively selected. This receptor was obtained from a young man in good health. The J gene is TRBJ2-1, the V gene TRBV5-1, with 10 bases aligning to TRBD2. The CDR3 sequence: CASSFGLADYNEQFF. The CDR3 nucleotides read TGCGCCAGCAGCTTCGGACTAGCGGATTACAATGAGCAGTTCTTC.